A single sample is the source of the 4 T cell receptor beta chains below, sequenced in a study of blood T cell repertoires in COVID-19. Profiled with immunoSEQ multiplex PCR; TCRdb holds only in-frame clones, not every one. The table has about 170,000 clones, about 93% seen once; the top ten hold about 5%. The specimen sequenced was peripheral blood. The source of these receptors is a woman between 45 and 60 years old with acute or convalescent COVID-19.

The chain carries TRBV7-6 and TRBJ1-5; D might be TRBD1 (5 bases). CDR3 length: 13 residues. With 2 bases removed from V and 7 bases from J, the gap between germline ends came to 9 bases. Germline CDR1 reads SGHVS; CDR2 reads FNYEAQ. CDR3 in amino acids: CASSLQGEQPQHF. The CDR3 nucleotides read TGTGCCAGCAGCTTACAGGGTGAGCAGCCCCAGCATTTT.

The J gene is TRBJ1-1, the V gene TRBV3-1 (or the pseudogene TRBV3-2); D might be TRBD1 (6 bases). The CDR3 consists of 17 residues. Trimming took off 2 bases at V and 4 bases at J, with 20 bases between the two ends. The germline gives CDR1 LGHDT, CDR2 YNNKEL (reference sequence). In nucleotides, the CDR3 is TGTGCCAGCAGCCAACTTTTAGGGGGAAAGGGTCTCACTGAAGCTTTCTTT. Its protein product is CASSQLLGGKGLTEAFF.

DNA of the CDR3: TGTGCCAGCAGCCCCCCTGCTAATGAAAAACTGTTTTTT. This codes for CASSPPANEKLFF. The V and J genes are TRBV3-1 (or the pseudogene TRBV3-2) and TRBJ1-4; unclear D gene. The germline V gene encodes CDR1 LGHDT and CDR2 YNNKEL (reference sequence). The ends were cut back, 4 bases at V and 3 bases at J, with 6 bases in the middle. This CDR3 spans 13 amino acids.

V and J are TRBV27 and TRBJ1-1; no reliable D call. The germline CDR1 and CDR2 sequences are MNHEY and SMNVEV (reference sequence). V was clipped by 0 bases and J by 1 base, with 6 bases between them. The CDR3 has 14 residues. The CDR3 nucleotides are TGTGCCAGCAGTTTATCGGCCAGGAACACTGAAGCTTTCTTT. This encodes CASSLSARNTEAFF.